This T cell receptor beta chain was sequenced in a study of CD8+ T cells in alopecia areata. Regarding treatment: oral pan-JAK inhibitor, 5-10 mg twice daily. Alopecia areata patients provided lesional scalp punch biopsies and peripheral blood. Per germline, CDR1 MGHRA and CDR2 YSYEKL. Trimming took 0 bases from V and 8 from J, leaving 8 bases between them. The CDR3 loop spans 13 amino acids. Findings of the study overall: In lesional scalp, particularly from alopecia totalis/universalis, clonality was higher than in normal scalp.

The sequencing template was cDNA reverse transcribed from extracted RNA. Sequenced by immunoSEQ multiplex PCR; TCRdb stores in-frame clones only, minus some. The table lists about 180,000 clones, 50% to 65% of them singletons. Worth noting for this clone: No antigen is known for it.

This chain connects TRBV4-1 to TRBJ1-5, with D unresolved. This TCR was sampled from a human donor with alopecia areata. The source material was CD8+ T cells sorted from blood, sampled at week 24, from a patient treated with tofacitinib. CDR3 sequence (DNA): TGCGCCAGCAGCCAAGATCCCGAAGAGCCCCAGCATTTT. Its translation is CASSQDPEEPQHF.